This TCR beta chain came from a study of T cell responses to AZD1222 COVID-19 vaccine. About the research overall: Second doses that came at about 4 or about 12 weeks were put together. Study-level points and caveats: Clonal diversity was possibly underestimated, and the donors were mostly white British, with more females.

The germline V gene has CDR1 MDHEN and CDR2 SYDVKM. V was pared by 7 bases and J by 2 bases, with 24 bases between. This CDR3 is 17 amino acids long. Assay: immunoSEQ multiplex PCR; the TCRdb copy retains only in-frame clones and omits some. The sample carries some 130,000 clones, over 75% recorded once. Regarding this clone: Its antigen is undetermined.

This clonotype was sampled from an adult in good health. The rearrangement links TRBV28 to TRBJ2-7, with D maybe TRBD2 (5 bases). The sequenced sample was peripheral blood, obtained on day 0 of AZD1222 vaccination. CDR3 nucleotides: TGTGCCAGCAACGGGATGATATCACTGGCGGTACCCTACGAGCAGTACTTC. Translation: CASNGMISLAVPYEQYF. Full variable domain (rest looked up from reference TRBV28 and TRBJ2-7): DVKVTQSSRYLVKRTGEKVFLECVQDMDHENMFWYRQDPGLGLRLIYFSYDVKMKEKGDIPEGYSVSREKKERFSLILESASTNQTSMYLCASNGMISLAVPYEQYFGPGTRLTVT.